This record concerns one T cell receptor (beta chain) sequence. The sample originates from a study of blood T cell repertoires in COVID-19. In the study overall: COVID-19 samples collected from the United States, Italy and Spain covered acute and convalescent phases. Nucleic acid was either cDNA or gDNA, and it came from T cells, B-cell-depleted T cells, or PBMCs.

In the original analysis: Reference gene primer amplification yielded estimated nucleated cell counts. Assay used: immunoSEQ multiplex PCR; TCRdb lists only in-frame clones, some missing. That table supplies the V and J calls and clone size; D and trimming were determined from the DNA. The sample shows several thousand clones, under 90% of them seen only once. Germline CDR1 reads MNHEY; CDR2 reads SVGAGI. The CDR3 loop spans 12 amino acids. Between the trimmed V and J ends, which lost 5 bases and 6 bases, there was a span of 10 bases. The receptor was derived from a man aged 60 to 75 with acute or convalescent COVID-19. The sequencing input was peripheral blood. The rearrangement joins TRBV6-5 to TRBJ1-1; possibly TRBD1 for D (6 bases). The CDR3 loop reads CASSPGGAEAFF. The CDR3 DNA reads TGTGCCAGCAGTCCGGGGGGCGCTGAAGCTTTCTTT.